A single T cell receptor (beta chain) is shown here with its context. The antigen it binds to is not known. No base quality values were provided; no much bigger clone lies one nucleotide off. Healthy HIV-negative adults with no recently reported acute infections or vaccinations were included as donors. Every donor was a Caucasian adult residing in Nashville, Tennessee, USA. CD4+ T cells were enriched by magnetic negative selection, after which naive cells were positively selected on CD45RA and the negative fraction was taken as the memory subset. Blood was obtained by leukapheresis, after which PBMCs were separated by Ficoll-Histopaque density gradient centrifugation and cryopreserved in liquid nitrogen vapor phase. Analytical flow cytometry was used to check the purity and quantity of every magnetically sorted T cell population. From each sorted fraction, genomic DNA was isolated and quantified by UV absorbance on a Nanodrop 2000c.

The germline V gene (reference sequence) supplies CDR1 MNHEY and CDR2 SMNVEV. The germline V end is reduced by 0 bases and the J end by 7 bases; junction bases left unmatched: 16. Counted from cysteine to phenylalanine, this CDR3 has 19 amino acids. The DNA shown is the 57-base CDR3, in frame from base 1. The record originates from a study of shared clonotypes between healthy human individuals (dated by TCRdb to about 2020). Concerning the study at large: A couple of women and a few men aged 18 to 49 years were included in the cohort. Different laboratories and diverse techniques were used to prepare libraries and sequence TCR repertoires, to increase sequencing depth and limit assay-specific biases. To estimate repertoire size and how much clonotypes are shared between individuals, the study performed deep sequencing of blood TCR repertoires from a few healthy adults. For each donor, three plates each were used for CD4 naive and CD4 memory, two plates were used for CD8 naive, and one plate was used for CD8 memory. Per donor, leukapheresis produced somewhere between about 0.8 and 9 billion PBMCs.

Results the study describes overall, beyond this receptor: Compared with non-shared clonotypes, clonotypes shared by all four sorted-subset donors had higher generation probabilities. Naive subsets generally had larger estimated clonotype richness than memory subsets did. Based on pairwise subsampling, the degree of clonotype sharing among donors was expected to be affected by sequencing depth. When several donors were compared, the shared fraction of clonotypes was about 5.2% for naive CD4, 3.5% to 4% for naive CD8, about 2.4% for memory CD4, and under 0.5% for memory CD8. Only blood was sampled, and tissue TCR repertoires likely differ from those in blood. The small number of donors limited the genetic and exposure-history diversity represented. Incomplete sequencing was indicated by rarefaction of sorted-subset datasets, despite the large sequencing depth.

Using the deep immunoSEQ assay, TCR CDR3 regions were amplified from genomic DNA by multiplex PCR. Extracted genomic DNA from each cell subset was distributed evenly across all wells of several immunoSEQ 96-well plates, and each plate was treated as a replicate. Each replicate PCR for sorted subsets received 200 ng genomic DNA, equal to tens of thousands of T cell genomes. The purified libraries were quantified using a Qubit 3.0 fluorometer, sized with a Bioanalyzer 2100, and then quantified again using the KAPA Library Quantification kit. Every immunoSEQ 96-well plate was sequenced on a dedicated single-read 150-cycle Illumina NextSeq 550 flow cell. The original pipeline was this. Because only junctional sequences without quality scores were contained in the immunoSEQ output, filtering matching that applied to full-length reads could not be performed. To assign V/J genes and CDR3, sequences were annotated using PyIR, a Python wrapper for IgBLAST v1.9, with IMGT germline references. Reads were removed for weak V/J assignments (E-value above 1e-6), missing CDR3, stop codons, out-of-frame junctions, or ambiguous translated residues. V3J clonotypes were defined as sequences sharing the same inferred V gene, J gene, and CDR3 amino acid sequence. Percentage overlap between repertoires was calculated by dividing the number of shared unique clonotypes by the size of the smaller repertoire. Richness of each repertoire was evaluated using RTK rarefaction, the Chao1 estimator, and Recon v2.1 estimates of unobserved clonotypes. OLGA was used to compute generation probabilities for all TCRbeta clonotypes that the gDNA method yielded from a handful of donors. Held by TCRdb, this immuneACCESS table contains in-frame sequences only and omits some clones. Under half of the omission traces to an unresolved V gene where checked; the cause of the rest is unknown. The D gene and trimming were derived from the DNA, and the V and J assignments and clone size from that table. Here the sample has approximately 980,000 clones; around 80% occur a single time. The top ten hold about 1.5% of the sample.

The sample consisted of memory CD4+ T cells sorted from blood. The cell subset or site label corresponds to: CD45RA-negative fraction. This sequence originates from a man in his late teens or twenties in good health. The rearrangement joined TRBV27 to TRBJ1-5; TRBD1 fits 9 bases in the junction. The DNA sequence is given as TGTGCCAGCAGTTTATCCTCGCTGGGGGGATCAACAGGGGGCCAGCCCCAGCATTTT. Its protein product is CASSLSSLGGSTGGQPQHF.